This T cell receptor (beta chain) was captured in a study of blood T cell repertoires in COVID-19. This CDR3 is 16 amino acids long. Germline assignment: CDR1 MDHEN and CDR2 SYDVKM. V was pared by 3 bases and J by 6 bases, with 11 bases of the junction left unmatched. Profiled with immunoSEQ multiplex PCR; TCRdb holds only in-frame clones, not every one. This table holds a few hundred thousand clones, more than 85% found once. The chain employs TRBV28 and TRBJ1-5, with 7 bases lining up with TRBD1. Sequencing was done on a sample of PBMCs or T cells enriched from blood (not recorded which). The receptor comes from a woman in her twenties or thirties who had recovered from COVID-19. The CDR3 DNA sequence: TGTGCCAGCAGTTTGGATGAGGGGGCCGGCGGTCAGCCCCAGCATTTT. This gives the protein CASSLDEGAGGQPQHF.